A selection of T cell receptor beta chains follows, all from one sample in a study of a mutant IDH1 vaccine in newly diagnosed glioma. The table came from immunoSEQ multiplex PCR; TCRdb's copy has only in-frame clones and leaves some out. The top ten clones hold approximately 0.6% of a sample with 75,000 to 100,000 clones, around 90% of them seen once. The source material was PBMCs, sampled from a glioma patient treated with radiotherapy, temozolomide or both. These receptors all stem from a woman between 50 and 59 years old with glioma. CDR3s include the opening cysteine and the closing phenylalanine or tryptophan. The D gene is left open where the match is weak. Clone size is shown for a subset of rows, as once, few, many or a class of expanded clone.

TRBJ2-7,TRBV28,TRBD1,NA,TGTGCCAGCAGTTTCCCGACAGGGGGGAACTACGAGCAGTACTTC,CASSFPTGGNYEQYF
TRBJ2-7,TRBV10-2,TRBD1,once,TGCGCCAGCAGAAAGTCACAGGGGTCCCCTCTCGAGCAGTACTTC,CASRKSQGSPLEQYF
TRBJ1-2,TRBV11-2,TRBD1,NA,TGTGCCAGCAGCTTGGCTCCGGGACAGTGGTATGGCTACACCTTC,CASSLAPGQWYGYTF
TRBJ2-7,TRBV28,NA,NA,TGTGCCAGCAGTTATTCGATTGTGCCCGTGGGCGAGCAGTACTTC,CASSYSIVPVGEQYF
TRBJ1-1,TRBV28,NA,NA,TGTGCCAGCAGTTTCGTGATGGGGACTGAAGCTTTCTTT,CASSFVMGTEAFF
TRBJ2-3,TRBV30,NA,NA,TGTGCCTGGAAGAGGACAGTGGATAGCACAGATACGCAGTATTTT,CAWKRTVDSTDTQYF
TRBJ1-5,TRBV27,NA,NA,TGTGCCAGCAGTTCTCAGGGGTATCCCGGCAATCAGCCCCAGCATTTT,CASSSQGYPGNQPQHF
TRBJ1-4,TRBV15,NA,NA,TGTGCCACCAGTCATTCCCGGGGAGTTAATGAAAAACTGTTTTTT,CATSHSRGVNEKLFF
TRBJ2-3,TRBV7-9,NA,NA,TGTGCCAGCAGCACCGGGACCTACAGCACAGATACGCAGTATTTT,CASSTGTYSTDTQYF
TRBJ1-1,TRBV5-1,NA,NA,TGCGCCAGCAGCTCTGGGACACAGAGCAGGGGCACTGAAGCTTTCTTT,CASSSGTQSRGTEAFF
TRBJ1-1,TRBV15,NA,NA,TGTGCCACCAGCAGAGATCGTGGGGGGCACACTGAAGCTTTCTTT,CATSRDRGGHTEAFF
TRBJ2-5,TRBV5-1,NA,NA,TGCGCCAGCATGCGCCAGGAGCAAGAGACCCAGTACTTC,CASMRQEQETQYF
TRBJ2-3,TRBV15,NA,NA,TGTGCCACCAGCAGAGAAAGGAGGGATACGCAGTATTTT,CATSRERRDTQYF
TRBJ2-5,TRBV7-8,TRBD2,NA,TGTGCCAGCAGCCGTGGGACTAGTCGGGAGACCCAGTACTTC,CASSRGTSRETQYF
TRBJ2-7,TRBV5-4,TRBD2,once,TGTGCCAGCAGCCAAGGTGGTACTAGCGGGGCCTACGAGCAGTACTTC,CASSQGGTSGAYEQYF
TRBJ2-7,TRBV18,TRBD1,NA,TGTGCCAGCTCACCACAGGGGGCCTCCGAGCAGTACTTC,CASSPQGASEQYF
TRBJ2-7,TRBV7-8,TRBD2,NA,TGTGCCAGCAGCCCCTACCGACTAGCGGGGGCCTACGAGCAGTACTTC,CASSPYRLAGAYEQYF
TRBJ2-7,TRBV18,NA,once,TGTGCCAGCTCACGTGGGCCCAAGGTGCACGAGCAGTACTTC,CASSRGPKVHEQYF
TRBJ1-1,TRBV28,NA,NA,TGTGCCAGCAGACGGGAGTACACTGAAGCTTTCTTT,CASRREYTEAFF
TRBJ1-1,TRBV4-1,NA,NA,TGCGCCAGCAGCGCCCGAGGGGCCGGGGTGGCAACTGAAGCTTTCTTT,CASSARGAGVATEAFF
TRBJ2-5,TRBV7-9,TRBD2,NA,TGTGCCAGCAGCCCGCAGTGGAGGGAGGGCCTTGAGACCCAGTACTTC,CASSPQWREGLETQYF
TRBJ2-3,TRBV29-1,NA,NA,TGCAGCGTTGGCGGCGGAGTCAGCACAGATACGCAGTATTTT,CSVGGGVSTDTQYF
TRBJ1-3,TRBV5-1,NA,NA,TGCGCCAGCAGCAGCTCTCCCAGGCTGAGCTCTGGAAACACCATATATTTT,CASSSSPRLSSGNTIYF
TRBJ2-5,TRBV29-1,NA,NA,TGCAGCGCCCGTCAGGGGAGGGAGACCCAGTACTTC,CSARQGRETQYF
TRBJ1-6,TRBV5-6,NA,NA,NA,CASSWGRGAAFHF
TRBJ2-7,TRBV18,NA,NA,TGTGCCAGCTCACCGGTTCTAAGGGTCAACGAGCAGTACTTC,CASSPVLRVNEQYF
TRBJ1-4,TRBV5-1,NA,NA,TGCGCCAGCAGCTCGACAGTAACTAATGAAAAACTGTTTTTT,CASSSTVTNEKLFF
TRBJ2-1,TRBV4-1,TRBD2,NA,TGCGCCAGCAGCCAAGAAATTGGCGGGAGGGGCAATGAGCAGTTCTTC,CASSQEIGGRGNEQFF
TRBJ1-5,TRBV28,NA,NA,TGTGCCATCACTGAGACAGCTGGCGGCAATCAGCCCCAGCATTTT,CAITETAGGNQPQHF
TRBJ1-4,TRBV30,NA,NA,TGTGCCTGGAGTGGGGGACGGTTAGATGAAAAACTGTTTTTT,CAWSGGRLDEKLFF
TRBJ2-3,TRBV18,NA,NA,TGTGCCAGCTCACTCTACCAGGCCGGCACAGATACGCAGTATTTT,CASSLYQAGTDTQYF
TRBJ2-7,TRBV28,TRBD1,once,TGTGCCAGCAGTTTACCAGGGACAGCTGACGAGCAGTACTTC,CASSLPGTADEQYF
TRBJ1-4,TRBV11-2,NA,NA,TGTGCCAGCAGCTTTACTCCTAACAGTGTCCCCCAAAAACTGTTTTTT,CASSFTPNSVPQKLFF
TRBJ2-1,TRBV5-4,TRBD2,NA,TGTGCCAGCAGCATCGCTAGCGGGAGCTACAATGAGCAGTTCTTC,CASSIASGSYNEQFF
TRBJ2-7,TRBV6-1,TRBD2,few,TGTGCCAGCAGTGCGGGACTAGGGCTCGAGCAGTACTTC,CASSAGLGLEQYF
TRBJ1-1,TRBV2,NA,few,TGTGCCAGCAGTGAGCGGAAAAGAGCGGTGGAAGCTTTCTTT,CASSERKRAVEAFF
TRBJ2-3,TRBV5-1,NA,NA,TGCGCCAGCAGCTTGGCCCTGGCTAGCACAGATACGCAGTATTTT,CASSLALASTDTQYF
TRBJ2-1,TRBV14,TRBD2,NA,TGTGCCAGCAGCCAAGTCACTAGCGGGATGAATGAGCAGTTCTTC,CASSQVTSGMNEQFF
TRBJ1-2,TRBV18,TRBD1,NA,TGTGCCAGCTCACCACCGGGACAGGGGGCCGAGGGTGGCTACACCTTC,CASSPPGQGAEGGYTF
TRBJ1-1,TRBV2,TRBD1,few,TGTGCCAGCAGTGGACAGGGGGTTGGGAACACTGAAGCTTTCTTT,CASSGQGVGNTEAFF
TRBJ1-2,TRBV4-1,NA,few,TGCGCCAGCAGCCAAGGATCAGGGTTATACGGCTACACCTTC,CASSQGSGLYGYTF
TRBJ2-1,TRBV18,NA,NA,TGTGCCAGCTCATCCAGTAGAGGTTCCTACAATGAGCAGTTCTTC,CASSSSRGSYNEQFF
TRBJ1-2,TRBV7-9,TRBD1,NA,TGTGCCAGCAGCTCTCAGGGGGCCAACTATGGCTACACCTTC,CASSSQGANYGYTF
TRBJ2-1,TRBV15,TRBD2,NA,TGTGCCACCAGCAACATAGCGGGGGTTACAAACAATGAGCAGTTCTTC,CATSNIAGVTNNEQFF
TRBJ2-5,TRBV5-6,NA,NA,TGTGCCAGCAGCTTAGAGATGAGGGTGGCGGAGACCCAGTACTTC,CASSLEMRVAETQYF
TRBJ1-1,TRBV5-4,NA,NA,TGTGCCAGCAGCTTGGTCGGGGACATGAACACTGAAGCTTTCTTT,CASSLVGDMNTEAFF
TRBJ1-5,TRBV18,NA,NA,TGTGCCAGCTCACCAGTCGGTAGCTATCAGCCCCAGCATTTT,CASSPVGSYQPQHF
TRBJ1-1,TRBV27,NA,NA,TGTGCCAGCAGTTTAAAGGTGCAGATGAACACTGAAGCTTTCTTT,CASSLKVQMNTEAFF
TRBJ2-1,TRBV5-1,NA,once,TGCGCCAGCAGCTCGGTAGGCAATGAGCAGTTCTTC,CASSSVGNEQFF